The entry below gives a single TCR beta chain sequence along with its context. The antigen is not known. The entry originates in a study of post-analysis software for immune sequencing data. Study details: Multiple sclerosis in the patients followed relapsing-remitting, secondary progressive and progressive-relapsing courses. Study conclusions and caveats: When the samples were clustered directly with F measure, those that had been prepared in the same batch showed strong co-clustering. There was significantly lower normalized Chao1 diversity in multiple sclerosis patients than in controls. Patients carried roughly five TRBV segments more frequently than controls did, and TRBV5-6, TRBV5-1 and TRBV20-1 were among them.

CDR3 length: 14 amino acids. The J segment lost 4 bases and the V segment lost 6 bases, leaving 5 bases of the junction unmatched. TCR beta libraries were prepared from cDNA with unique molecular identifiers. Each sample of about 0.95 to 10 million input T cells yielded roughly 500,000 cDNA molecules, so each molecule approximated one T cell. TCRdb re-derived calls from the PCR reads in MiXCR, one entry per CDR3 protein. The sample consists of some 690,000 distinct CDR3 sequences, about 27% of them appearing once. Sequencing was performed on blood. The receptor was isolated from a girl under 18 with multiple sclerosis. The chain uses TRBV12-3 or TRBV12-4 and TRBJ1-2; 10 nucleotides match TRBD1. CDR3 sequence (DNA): TGTGCCAGCAGGGCGGGACAGGGGATCTATGGCTACACCTTC. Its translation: CASRAGQGIYGYTF.